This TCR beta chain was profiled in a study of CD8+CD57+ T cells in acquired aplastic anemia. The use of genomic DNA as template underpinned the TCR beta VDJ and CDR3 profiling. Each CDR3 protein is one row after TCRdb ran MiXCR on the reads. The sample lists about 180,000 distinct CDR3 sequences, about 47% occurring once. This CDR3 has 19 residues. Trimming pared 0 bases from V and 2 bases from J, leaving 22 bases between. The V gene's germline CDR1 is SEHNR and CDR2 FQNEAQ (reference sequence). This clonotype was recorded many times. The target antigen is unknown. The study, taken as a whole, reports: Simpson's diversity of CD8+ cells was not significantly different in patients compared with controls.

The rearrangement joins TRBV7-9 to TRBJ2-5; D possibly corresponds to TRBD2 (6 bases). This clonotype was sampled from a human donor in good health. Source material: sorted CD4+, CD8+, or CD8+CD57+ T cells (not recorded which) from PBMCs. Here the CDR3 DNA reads TGTGCCAGCAGCTTAGCGCTGGGTTCGGCAGGAGGGAGGCAAGAGACCCAGTACTTC. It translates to CASSLALGSAGGRQETQYF.